Presented here are 8 T cell receptor beta chains from one specimen sequenced in a study of blood T cell repertoires in COVID-19 (dated by TCRdb to 2018 to 2020). The library was produced with the immunoSEQ multiplex PCR assay. What TCRdb holds here is the immuneACCESS table cut down to in-frame rearrangements. Part of the clones is not present; checked against another copy, under half of the missing clones reflect an unresolved V gene, and the others are unexplained. The sample yields around 50,000 clones; 88% were counted once. In total, the top ten clones hold over 8.5% of the sample. The sample was peripheral blood. The receptors derive from a man aged 45-60 years with active COVID-19.

The chain uses TRBV11-2 and TRBJ2-3; perhaps TRBD2 as D (5 bases). The CDR3 contains 13 residues. Between the trimmed V and J ends, which lost 6 bases and 5 bases, there was a span of 12 bases. The germline V gene has CDR1 SGHAT and CDR2 FQNNGV. The CDR3 sequence: CASRPTGGDTQYF. DNA for the CDR3: TGTGCCAGCAGACCAACCGGAGGAGATACGCAGTATTTT. The full variable domain, rest sourced from reference TRBV11-2 and TRBJ2-3, is EAGVAQSPRYKIIEKRQSVAFWCNPISGHATLYWYQQILGQGPKLLIQFQNNGVVDDSQLPKDRFSAERLKGVDSTLKIQPAKLEDSAVYLCASRPTGGDTQYFGPGTRLTVL.

V is TRBV21-1 and J is TRBJ1-2; TRBD1 is the table's D call, not checked against the DNA. TRBV21-1 is a pseudogene segment. The CDR3 length is 15 residues. CDR3 sequence: CASSKPGHENYGYTF. The DNA for the CDR3 is TGTGCCAGCAGCAAACCGGGACATGAAAACTATGGCTACACCTTC.

The rearrangement uses TRBV15 and TRBJ2-5; D is perhaps TRBD2 (6 bases). V lost 5 bases to trimming and J lost 5 bases, with 24 bases between them. CDR1 is LNHNV, CDR2 YYDKDF, per germline (reference sequence). The CDR3 has 17 amino acids. The CDR3 region is CATSHRRSGGPQETQYF. As DNA, the CDR3 is TGTGCCACCAGCCACCGAAGGTCCGGGGGACCCCAGGAGACCCAGTACTTC. Combining the CDR3 with reference TRBV15 and TRBJ2-5 gives the whole variable domain DAMVIQNPRYQVTQFGKPVTLSCSQTLNHNVMYWYQQKSSQAPKLLFHYYDKDFNNEADTPDNFQSRRPNTSFCFLDIRSPGLGDTAMYLCATSHRRSGGPQETQYFGPGTRLLVL.

V usage is TRBV24-1 and J usage is TRBJ2-5; 9 nucleotides match TRBD1. J was trimmed by 5 bases and V by 1 base; bases with no gene match: 4. The CDR3 spans 15 residues. The V gene's germline CDR1 is KGHDR and CDR2 SFDVKD. This CDR3 reads CATSDLQGARETQYF. CDR3 nucleotide sequence: TGTGCCACCAGTGATTTACAGGGGGCGCGTGAGACCCAGTACTTC.

The rearrangement joins TRBV24-1 to TRBJ2-3; 9 nucleotides agree with TRBD2. The V gene's germline CDR1 is KGHDR and CDR2 SFDVKD. V lost 3 bases to trimming and J lost 7 bases; unmatched junction nucleotides: 7. The CDR3 consists of 15 residues. The CDR3 coding sequence is TGTGCCACCAGTGATCCCGGGACTAGCACGAATACGCAGTATTTT. Residues: CATSDPGTSTNTQYF.

This chain links TRBV5-4 with TRBJ2-1, with D perhaps matching TRBD2 (6 bases). Looked up from germline, CDR1 is SGHNT and CDR2 is YYREEE (reference sequence). V dropped 1 base and J dropped 0 bases, with 14 bases sitting between them. The length of the CDR3 is 17 residues. CDR3 in amino acids: CASSLNPGESSYNEQFF. CDR3 sequence (DNA): TGTGCCAGCAGCTTGAATCCGGGGGAAAGCTCCTACAATGAGCAGTTCTTC.

CDR3 in DNA: TGCGCCAGCAGTGACGCCCCGCGGCGGACAGGGTTAAGGGCCTTCCAAGAGACCCAGTACTTC. Its translation is CASSDAPRRTGLRAFQETQYF. The chain recombines TRBV10-2 with TRBJ2-5; 8 bases agree with TRBD1. The CDR3 spans 21 residues. The trim removed 3 bases at V and 1 base at J, leaving 22 bases unmatched. The germline gives CDR1 WSHSY, CDR2 SAAADI.

The chain employs TRBV5-4 and TRBJ2-3; perhaps TRBD2 as D (5 bases). This CDR3 has 13 residues. V lost 0 bases, J lost 3 bases, and 5 bases lay in between. Germline assignment: CDR1 SGHNT and CDR2 YYREEE (reference sequence). The CDR3 DNA reads as TGTGCCAGCAGCTTGGCGGGGACAGATACGCAGTATTTT. Translation: CASSLAGTDTQYF.